This TCR beta chain originates from a study of T cell responses to AZD1222 COVID-19 vaccine. Findings and limits, study-wide: Spike-specific TCRs gained breadth and depth after people received two AZD1222 doses. Only five to seven AZD1222 recipients were seropositive at baseline. Regions left unmutated in variants are reportedly the target of nearly half of spike-specific TCRs. The donors showed a predominance of white British ancestry and of females, with possible underestimation of clonal diversity.

Details on this clone: Its antigen is not known.

Here immunoSEQ multiplex PCR was the method, and the copy in TCRdb shows in-frame clones only, minus some. The top ten clones hold 0.95% to 1.5% of a sample with fewer than 180,000 clones, roughly 92% of them seen once. Germline CDR1 LNHDA, CDR2 SQIVND (reference sequence). The CDR3 totals 11 residues. V shed 5 bases and J shed 5 bases, with 3 bases lying between them. The specimen was peripheral blood, collected on day 0 of AZD1222 vaccination. This receptor was identified in an adult in good health. The chain couples TRBV19 to TRBJ2-2; D is unclear. In DNA, the CDR3 is TGTGCCAGTAGTTTTACCGGGGAGCTGTTTTTT. Its translation: CASSFTGELFF.